The T cell receptor (beta chain) under discussion was sequenced for a study of control samples from healthy donors and cancer patients. The protocol was immunoSEQ multiplex PCR, while the TCRdb copy is restricted to in-frame clones and leaves out a portion. This sample carries fewer than 250,000 clones, roughly nine tenths of them seen once, and the ten largest clones take 1.5% to 2%. Germline CDR1 KGHSH, CDR2 LQKENI. The CDR3 is made up of 15 amino acids. The V gene end was trimmed by 3 bases and the J gene end by 5 bases; junction bases not matched to a gene: 4. There are a few counts of this clone.

Specimen: blood. The clonotype was recovered from a man in his thirties or forties in good health. The gene calls are TRBV18 and TRBJ2-7, with TRBD2 matching 13 bases. This CDR3 reads CASSPGLAGLDEQYF. CDR3 nucleotide sequence: TGTGCCAGCTCACCGGGACTAGCGGGGTTGGACGAGCAGTACTTC.